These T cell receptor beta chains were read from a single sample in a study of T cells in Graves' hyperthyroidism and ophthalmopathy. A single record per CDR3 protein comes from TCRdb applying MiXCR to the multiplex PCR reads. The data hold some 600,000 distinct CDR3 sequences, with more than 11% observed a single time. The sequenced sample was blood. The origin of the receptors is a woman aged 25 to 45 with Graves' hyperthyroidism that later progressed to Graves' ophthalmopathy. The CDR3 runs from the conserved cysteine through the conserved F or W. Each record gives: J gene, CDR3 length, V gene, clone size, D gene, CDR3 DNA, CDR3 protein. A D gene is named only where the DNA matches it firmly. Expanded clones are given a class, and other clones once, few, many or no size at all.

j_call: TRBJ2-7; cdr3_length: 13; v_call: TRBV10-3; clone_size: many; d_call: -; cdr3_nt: TGTGCCATCAGTGCGGGCAGCTCCTACGAGCAGTACTTC; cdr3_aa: CAISAGSSYEQYF
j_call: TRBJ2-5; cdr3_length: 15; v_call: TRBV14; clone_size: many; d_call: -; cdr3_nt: TGTGCCAGCAGCCAAAAGGTCGGGCATCAAGAGACCCAGTACTTC; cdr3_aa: CASSQKVGHQETQYF
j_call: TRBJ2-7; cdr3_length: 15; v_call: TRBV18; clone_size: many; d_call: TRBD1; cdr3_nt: TGTGCCAGCTCGGAACGACAGGGGATGGAAAGGGAGCAGTACTTC; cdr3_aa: CASSERQGMEREQYF
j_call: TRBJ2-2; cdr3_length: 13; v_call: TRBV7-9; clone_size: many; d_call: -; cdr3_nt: TGTGCCAGCAGCAGCCCTGCGACCGGGGAGCTGTTTTTT; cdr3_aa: CASSSPATGELFF
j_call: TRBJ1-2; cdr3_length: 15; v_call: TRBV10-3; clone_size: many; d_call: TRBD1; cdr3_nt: TGTGCCAGCAGGGACAGCACTACTCCAATATATGGCTACACCTTC; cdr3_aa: CASRDSTTPIYGYTF
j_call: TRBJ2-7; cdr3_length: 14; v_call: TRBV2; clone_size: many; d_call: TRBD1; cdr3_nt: TGTGCCAGCAGTCTAGGGACAGACTCCTACGAGCAGTACTTC; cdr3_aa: CASSLGTDSYEQYF
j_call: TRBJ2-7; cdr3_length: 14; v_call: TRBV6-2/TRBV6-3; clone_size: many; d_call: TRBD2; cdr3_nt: TGTGCCAGCAGCACGGGACTAGTCGGAATGAAGCAGTACTTC; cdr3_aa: CASSTGLVGMKQYF
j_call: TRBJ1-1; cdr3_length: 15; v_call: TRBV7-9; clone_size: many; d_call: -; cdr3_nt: TGTGCCAGCAGCAAGCTGGACTGGAACCACACTGAAGCTTTCTTT; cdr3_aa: CASSKLDWNHTEAFF
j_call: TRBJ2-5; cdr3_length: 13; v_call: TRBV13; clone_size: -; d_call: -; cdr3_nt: TGTGCCAGCAGCTTACCGGGAGTAGAGGCCCAGTACTTC; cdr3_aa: CASSLPGVEAQYF
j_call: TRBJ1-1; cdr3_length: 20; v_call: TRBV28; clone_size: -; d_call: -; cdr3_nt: TGTGCCAGCAGTCACCTCCCAATCATGGGGCCGGGATTCTTCAAGCCTGAAGCTTTCTTT; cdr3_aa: CASSHLPIMGPGFFKPEAFF
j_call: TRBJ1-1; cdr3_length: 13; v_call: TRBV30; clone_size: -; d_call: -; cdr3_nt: TGTGCCTGGAGTACTTTTATGGGGACTGAAGCTTTCTTT; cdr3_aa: CAWSTFMGTEAFF
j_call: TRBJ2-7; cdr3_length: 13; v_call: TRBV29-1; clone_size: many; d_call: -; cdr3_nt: TGCAGCGTTGGCAGGGAAGGCCCCTACGAGCAGTACTTC; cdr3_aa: CSVGREGPYEQYF
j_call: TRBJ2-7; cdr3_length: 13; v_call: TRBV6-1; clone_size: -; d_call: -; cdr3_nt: TGTGCCAGCAGTCACCGGGATCTCTACGAGCAGTACTTC; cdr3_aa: CASSHRDLYEQYF
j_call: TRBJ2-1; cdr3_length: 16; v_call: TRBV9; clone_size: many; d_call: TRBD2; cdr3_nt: TGTGCCAGCAGCGTAGGGGGGAGGGGAGTCTACAATGAGCAGTTCTTC; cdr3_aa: CASSVGGRGVYNEQFF
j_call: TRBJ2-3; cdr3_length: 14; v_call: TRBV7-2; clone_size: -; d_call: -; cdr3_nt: TGTGCCAGCAGCTTAGGGGGGAAAACAGATACGCAGTATTTT; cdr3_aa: CASSLGGKTDTQYF
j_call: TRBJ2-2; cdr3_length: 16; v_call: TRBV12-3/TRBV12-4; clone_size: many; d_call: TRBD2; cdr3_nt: TGTGCCAGCACCCGGACTAGCGGAGCGAACACCGGGGAGCTGTTTTTT; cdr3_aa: CASTRTSGANTGELFF
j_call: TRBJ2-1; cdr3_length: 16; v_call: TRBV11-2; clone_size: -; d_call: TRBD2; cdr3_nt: TGTGCCAGCAGCTGGGAGAGCGGGAACCCCTACAATGAGCAGTTCTTC; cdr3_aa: CASSWESGNPYNEQFF
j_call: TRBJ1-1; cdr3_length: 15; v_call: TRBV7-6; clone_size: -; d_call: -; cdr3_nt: TGTGCCAGCAGTTACCCGACGGGACTGAACACTGAAGCTTTCTTT; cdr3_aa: CASSYPTGLNTEAFF
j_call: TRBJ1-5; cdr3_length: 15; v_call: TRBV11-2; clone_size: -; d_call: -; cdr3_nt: TGTGCCAGCAGTGCCCAACAGGCATTCAATCAGCCCCAGCATTTT; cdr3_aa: CASSAQQAFNQPQHF
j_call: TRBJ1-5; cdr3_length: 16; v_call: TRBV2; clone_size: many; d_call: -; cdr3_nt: TGTGCCAGCAGTGAAAGTACTGTTTTAGGCAATCAGCCCCAGCATTTT; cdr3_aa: CASSESTVLGNQPQHF
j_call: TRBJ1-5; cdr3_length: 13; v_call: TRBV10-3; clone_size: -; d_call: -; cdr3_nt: TGTGCCATCAGCGGGACCGGTCATCAGCCCCAGCATTTT; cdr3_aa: CAISGTGHQPQHF
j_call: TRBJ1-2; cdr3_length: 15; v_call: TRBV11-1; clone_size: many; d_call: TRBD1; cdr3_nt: TGTGCCAGCAGCGCCGACAGGGGCGATTTTTATGGCTACACCTTC; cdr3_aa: CASSADRGDFYGYTF
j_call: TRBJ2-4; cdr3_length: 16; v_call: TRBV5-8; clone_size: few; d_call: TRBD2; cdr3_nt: TGTGCCAGCAGCTTGGGGGTAGCGGGAGCAGCGAACATTCAGTACTTC; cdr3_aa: CASSLGVAGAANIQYF
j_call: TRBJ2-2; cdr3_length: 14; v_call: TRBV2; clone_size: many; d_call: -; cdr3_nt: TGTGCCAGCATCGGGCAGGGAAACACCGGGGAGCTGTTTTTT; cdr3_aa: CASIGQGNTGELFF
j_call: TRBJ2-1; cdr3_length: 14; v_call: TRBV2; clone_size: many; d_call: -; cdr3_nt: TGTGCCAGCAAGCAGGGAGCCGGGAGCGATGAGCAGTTCTTC; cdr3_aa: CASKQGAGSDEQFF
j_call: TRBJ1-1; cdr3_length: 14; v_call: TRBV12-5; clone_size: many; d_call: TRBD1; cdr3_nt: TGTGCTAGTGGCCTGGGACAGATGAACACTGAAGCTTTCTTT; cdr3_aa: CASGLGQMNTEAFF
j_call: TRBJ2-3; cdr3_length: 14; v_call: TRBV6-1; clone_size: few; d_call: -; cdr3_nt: TGTGCCAGCAGTGAGTACAGTAGCACAGATACGCAGTATTTT; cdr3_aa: CASSEYSSTDTQYF
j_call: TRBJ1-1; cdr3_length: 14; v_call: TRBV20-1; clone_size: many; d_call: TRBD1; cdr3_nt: TGCAGTGCTAGAACGGGACAGGCGAACACTGAAGCTTTCTTT; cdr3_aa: CSARTGQANTEAFF
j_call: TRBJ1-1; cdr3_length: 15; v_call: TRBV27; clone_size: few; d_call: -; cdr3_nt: TGTGCCAGCAGACTGTGGGGCTATAGCAGCACTGAAGCTTTCTTT; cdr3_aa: CASRLWGYSSTEAFF
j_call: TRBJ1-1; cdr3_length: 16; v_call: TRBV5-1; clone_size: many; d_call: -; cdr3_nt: TGCGCCAGCAGCTTGCCCGGACAGATGATGAACACTGAAGCTTTCTTT; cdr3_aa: CASSLPGQMMNTEAFF
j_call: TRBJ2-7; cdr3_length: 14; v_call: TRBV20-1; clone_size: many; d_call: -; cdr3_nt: TGCGGCCTGACCGGCGCCAGGGGTTCCTACGAGCAGTACTTC; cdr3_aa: CGLTGARGSYEQYF
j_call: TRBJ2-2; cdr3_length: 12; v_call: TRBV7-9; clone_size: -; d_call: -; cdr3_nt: TGTGCCGGGAGGAGGAACACCGGGGAGCTGTTTTTT; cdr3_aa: CAGRRNTGELFF
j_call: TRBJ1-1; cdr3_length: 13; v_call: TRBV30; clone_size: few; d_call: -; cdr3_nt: TGTGCCTGGAGTGTAGCACTGAACACTGAAGCTTTCTTT; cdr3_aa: CAWSVALNTEAFF
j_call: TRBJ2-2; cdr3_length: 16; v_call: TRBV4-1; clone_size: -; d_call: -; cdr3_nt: TGCGCCAGCAGCCAAGGACTACCCCGGGATGCCGGGGAGCTGTTTTTT; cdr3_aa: CASSQGLPRDAGELFF
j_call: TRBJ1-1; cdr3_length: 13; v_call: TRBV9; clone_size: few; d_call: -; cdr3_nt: TGTGCCAGCAGCGTAGTAGGGGAGAGTGAAGCTTTCTTT; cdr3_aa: CASSVVGESEAFF
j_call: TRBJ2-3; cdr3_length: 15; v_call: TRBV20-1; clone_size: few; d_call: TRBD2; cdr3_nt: TGCAGTGTTCACCGGACTAGCGGTAGCACAGATACGCAGTATTTT; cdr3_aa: CSVHRTSGSTDTQYF
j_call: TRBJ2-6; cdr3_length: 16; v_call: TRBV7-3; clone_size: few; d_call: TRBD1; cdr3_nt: TGTGCCAGCAGCTCCGACGGGACAGCAGGGGCCAACGTCCTGACTTTC; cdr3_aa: CASSSDGTAGANVLTF
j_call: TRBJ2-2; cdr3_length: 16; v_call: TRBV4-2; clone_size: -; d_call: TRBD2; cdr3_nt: TGTGCCAGCAGGCACCTGGGGGGGGCGAACACCGGGGAGCTGTTTTTT; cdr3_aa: CASRHLGGANTGELFF
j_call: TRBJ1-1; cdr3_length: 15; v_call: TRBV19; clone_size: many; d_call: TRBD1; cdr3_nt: TGTGCCAGTAGTATCGATCAGGGGGCCTTCGCTGAAGCTTTCTTT; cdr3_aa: CASSIDQGAFAEAFF
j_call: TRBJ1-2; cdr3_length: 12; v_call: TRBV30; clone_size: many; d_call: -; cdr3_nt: TGTGCCTGGATCGGATCTAACTATGGCTACACCTTC; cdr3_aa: CAWIGSNYGYTF
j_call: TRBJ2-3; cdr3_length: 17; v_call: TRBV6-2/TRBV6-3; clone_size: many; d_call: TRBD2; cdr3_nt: TGTGCCAGCAGTTCCGGGACTAGCGGGAAGATCACAGATACGCAGTATTTT; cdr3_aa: CASSSGTSGKITDTQYF